The entry below gives a single T cell receptor (beta chain) sequence along with its context. The antigen remains unidentified. The use of a sample-barcoded 5' primer and a J-beta primer mix characterized a second PCR of about 7 to 12 cycles. In TCRdb, the 5' RACE reads were re-called with MiXCR into one record per CDR3 protein. This sample carries around 1.5 million distinct CDR3 sequences, 34% of them seen once, and the ten largest clones take about 11%. These data belong to a study of blood T cells in healthy people across ages. Each sample had at least 6 million PBMCs isolated. The CDR3 loop spans 17 amino acids. V lost 2 bases and J lost 2; bases outside the gene matches: 9. Study-wide results and limits: Naive T cell percentage by flow cytometry tracked strongly with beta diversity.

Sequencing input: blood. The chain couples TRBV12-3 or TRBV12-4 to TRBJ2-7; 10 nucleotides agree with TRBD2. This clonotype originated in a woman aged 25 to 39 in good health. This CDR3 is CASSLSGRAGGPYEQYF. DNA for the CDR3: TGTGCCAGCAGTTTAAGTGGGCGAGCGGGGGGGCCCTACGAGCAGTACTTC.